Each of the 15 T cell receptor beta chains below was sequenced from the same sample in a study of OX40 agonist ivuxolimab in advanced cancers. Clones were sequenced by immunoSEQ multiplex PCR, and TCRdb holds only the in-frame ones, with some missing. Among under 85,000 clones listed, 85% to 95% were seen once. The sample was CD4+ or CD8+ T cells sorted from blood, taken in a trial of the OX40 agonist ivuxolimab. The receptors here all came from an adult with an advanced solid tumor such as melanoma, head and neck, liver or kidney cancer.

The V gene is TRBV19, the J gene TRBJ1-5, with a tentative D call TRBD1 (6 bases). Germline lookup yields CDR1 LNHDA and CDR2 SQIVND (reference sequence). This CDR3 is built from 14 residues. V shed 6 bases and J shed 6 bases, with 15 bases lying between them. The DNA for the CDR3 is TGTGCCAGTAGGGCTACAGGGACTCGTCAGCCCCAGCATTTT. This encodes CASRATGTRQPQHF.

V is TRBV4-1 and J is TRBJ2-7; 13 bases match TRBD2. Per the germline V gene, CDR1 is MGHRA and CDR2 is YSYEKL. This CDR3 contains 17 residues. V lost 0 bases, J lost 4 bases, and 6 bases stayed unmatched. The CDR3 loop reads CASSQEPGLAGEYEQYF. The CDR3 nucleotides are TGCGCCAGCAGCCAAGAGCCTGGACTAGCGGGGGAATACGAGCAGTACTTC.

This sequence joins TRBV28 and TRBJ2-1, with 9 positions matching TRBD1. V lost 9 bases, J lost 8 bases, and 14 bases stayed unmatched. Germline CDR1 MDHEN, CDR2 SYDVKM. The CDR3 has 15 amino acids. The CDR3 here is CASRTGDVRLDEQFF. Written as DNA, the CDR3 is TGTGCCAGTCGGACAGGGGACGTCCGCCTAGATGAGCAGTTCTTC. The entire variable domain, with the rest obtained from reference TRBV28 and TRBJ2-1, is as follows: DVKVTQSSRYLVKRTGEKVFLECVQDMDHENMFWYRQDPGLGLRLIYFSYDVKMKEKGDIPEGYSVSREKKERFSLILESASTNQTSMYLCASRTGDVRLDEQFFGPGTRLTVL.

This sequence joins TRBV5-4 and TRBJ2-7; perhaps TRBD2 as D (6 bases). There are 16 residues in the CDR3. V was trimmed by 4 bases and J by 1 base, leaving 18 bases between them. Germline CDR1 reads SGHNT; CDR2 reads YYREEE (reference sequence). DNA of the CDR3: TGTGCCAGCAGCCCGGGGGTGGCTAGACAATCCTACGAGCAGTACTTC. This codes for CASSPGVARQSYEQYF.

The J gene is TRBJ2-3, the V gene TRBV7-2; 10 bases line up with TRBD2. This CDR3 comprises 19 residues. V shed 5 bases and J 0 bases; nucleotides not matched to a gene: 14. Germline V gene lookup returns CDR1 SGHTA and CDR2 FQGNSA. This CDR3 reads CASSKRVLAGQPSTDTQYF. The CDR3 region has the DNA TGTGCCAGCAGCAAACGGGTACTAGCGGGACAACCTAGCACAGATACGCAGTATTTT.

This chain uses TRBV11-3 with TRBJ2-1; the D gene is possibly TRBD2 (6 bases). This CDR3 is built from 13 residues. Germline CDR1 is SGHNT and CDR2 is YENEEA. V shed 5 bases and J shed 5 bases, with 10 bases lying between them. The DNA of the CDR3 is TGTGCCAGCAGCCTCCCGGGAGACAATGAGCAGTTCTTC. This gives the protein CASSLPGDNEQFF.

The chain recombines TRBV11-3 with TRBJ2-7; D is unresolved. This CDR3 region has 14 residues. Germline assignment: CDR1 SGHNT and CDR2 YENEEA. Deletions cut 5 bases from V and 6 bases from J, with 17 bases between. This CDR3 reads CASSPPQPPLEQYF. The CDR3 nucleotides read TGTGCCAGCAGCCCCCCACAGCCACCCCTCGAGCAGTACTTC.

The J gene is TRBJ1-1, the V gene TRBV6-5; D remains ambiguous. The length of the CDR3 is 11 residues. Germline CDR1 is MNHEY and CDR2 is SVGAGI. The V end was cut by 2 bases, the J end by 12 bases, with 10 bases between. CDR3 sequence (DNA): TGTGCCAGCAGTTACGCGGGTATGTCTTTCTTT. It specifies CASSYAGMSFF.

There are a few counts of this clone. This rearrangement joins TRBV5-6 to TRBJ1-2, with D unresolved. In germline, CDR1 is SGHDT, CDR2 YYEEEE. CDR3 size: 14 residues. Trimming removed 1 base from V and 4 bases from J, with 11 bases in between. In nucleotides, the CDR3 is TGTGCCAGCAGCTTGATCAAGGTTTCCTATGGCTACACCTTC. Translated: CASSLIKVSYGYTF.

This clone is a singleton in its sample. J is TRBJ2-1 and V is TRBV5-4, with 9 bases aligning to TRBD1. Germline-derived CDR1 and CDR2 are SGHNT and YYREEE (reference sequence). With 2 bases clipped from V and 6 bases from J, the junction kept 3 bases outside the gene matches. The length of the CDR3 is 14 residues. CDR3 residues: CASSLDRGVNEQFF. CDR3 nucleotides: TGTGCCAGCAGCTTAGACAGGGGGGTCAATGAGCAGTTCTTC. The full variable domain, its missing parts supplied by reference TRBV5-4 and TRBJ2-1, is ETGVTQSPTHLIKTRGQQVTLRCSSQSGHNTVSWYQQALGQGPQFIFQYYREEENGRGNFPPRFSGLQFPNYSSELNVNALELDDSALYLCASSLDRGVNEQFFGPGTRLTVL.

This chain uses TRBV7-9 with TRBJ1-2; no definite D call. The length of the CDR3 is 12 residues. Trimming removed 6 bases from V and 8 bases from J, with 13 bases in between. CDR1 is SEHNR, CDR2 FQNEAQ, per germline (reference sequence). CDR3 DNA: TGTGCCAGCAGAAGGGATAACAGAGGCTACACCTTC. It is translated as CASRRDNRGYTF.

CDR3 residues: CASSTGTVYTDTQYF. CDR3 bases: TGTGCCAGCAGTACCGGGACAGTCTACACAGATACGCAGTATTTT. This chain joins TRBV7-9 and TRBJ2-3; 7 nucleotides line up with TRBD1. The CDR3 consists of 15 residues. CDR1 SEHNR and CDR2 FQNEAQ come from the germline V gene (reference sequence). V lost 6 bases to trimming and J lost 2 bases; unmatched junction nucleotides: 8.

The chain carries TRBV28 and TRBJ2-3; possibly TRBD2 for D (6 bases). The germline gives CDR1 MDHEN, CDR2 SYDVKM. The CDR3 is 16 amino acids. Trimming left V 9 bases short and J 6 bases short, with 25 bases between. CDR3 nucleotide sequence: TGTGCCAGTCGAGGCGGCGGGGCCCCAGGTCCGGATACGCAGTATTTT. Amino acid sequence: CASRGGGAPGPDTQYF. Based on the CDR3 plus reference TRBV28 and TRBJ2-3, the full variable domain is DVKVTQSSRYLVKRTGEKVFLECVQDMDHENMFWYRQDPGLGLRLIYFSYDVKMKEKGDIPEGYSVSREKKERFSLILESASTNQTSMYLCASRGGGAPGPDTQYFGPGTRLTVL.

This clone was seen a single time. The chain has TRBV7-3 and TRBJ1-1; 12 positions agree with TRBD1. Per the germline V gene, CDR1 is SGHTA and CDR2 is FQGTGA. This CDR3 spans 16 amino acids. The V segment lost 0 bases and the J segment 1 base; nucleotides outside the gene matches: 0. CDR3 coding DNA: TGTGCCAGCAGCTTAACGGGACAGGGGGCGAACACTGAAGCTTTCTTT. Translating it yields CASSLTGQGANTEAFF. Complete variable domain (other parts from reference TRBV7-3 and TRBJ1-1): GAGVSQTPSNKVTEKGKYVELRCDPISGHTALYWYRQSLGQGPEFLIYFQGTGAADDSGLPNDRFFAVRPEGSVSTLKIQRTERGDSAVYLCASSLTGQGANTEAFFGQGTRLTVV.

The V call is TRBV28, the J call TRBJ2-3, with a tentative D call TRBD1 (7 bases). The CDR3 has 15 amino acids. Trimming took off 2 bases at V and 5 bases at J, with 14 bases between the two ends. From germline, CDR1 is MDHEN and CDR2 SYDVKM. The CDR3 here is CASSLRGLGGDTQYF. The DNA for the CDR3 is TGTGCCAGCAGTTTAAGGGGGCTGGGAGGAGATACGCAGTATTTT.